The sequence of this TCR beta chain was determined in a study of siplizumab effects on memory and regulatory T cells. To note about this clone: Its antigen is not identified.

CDR3 size: 12 residues. TCRdb's table, derived via immunoSEQ multiplex PCR, lists solely in-frame clones and lacks some. The profile shows approximately 9,700 clones, over 40% of them singletons. As described, mixed lymphocyte reaction cells underwent coculture at 37°C for a duration of more than five days. This TCR derives from a human donor in good health; the cells came from an allogeneic mixed lymphocyte reaction. V gene TRBV21-1 combines with J gene TRBJ2-5. TRBV21-1 is classified as a pseudogene. Sequenced sample: CFSE-low (dividing) CD8+ T cells sorted from an allogeneic mixed lymphocyte reaction. The CDR3 nucleotides are TGTGCCAGCAGCAAAGGTGGCAAAGGGCAGTACTTC. Its protein product is CASSKGGKGQYF.